Sequencing of this TCR beta chain was carried out in a study of technical replicates of blood from a few donors. Here immunoSEQ multiplex PCR was the method, and the copy in TCRdb shows in-frame clones only, minus some. This sample carries fewer than 110,000 clones, over 95% of them seen once, and the ten largest clones take approximately 0.21%. V shed 4 bases, J shed 3 bases, and the junction held 6 bases outside the gene matches. The germline CDR1 and CDR2 sequences are MNHNY and SVGAGI (reference sequence). The CDR3 runs to 15 residues. This TCR derives from a human donor in good health. The chain carries TRBV6-6 and TRBJ2-7, with 10 nucleotides matching TRBD1. Sample: T cells isolated from PBMCs. CDR3: CASSSKDRGYYEQYF. In DNA, the CDR3 is TGTGCCAGCAGTTCCAAGGACAGGGGGTACTACGAGCAGTACTTC.